This TCR beta chain was observed in a study of T cells after yellow fever vaccination. This CDR3 contains 14 residues. V was clipped by 3 bases and J by 3 bases, with 12 bases between them. Germline V gene data show CDR1 as DFQATT and CDR2 as SNEGSKA (reference sequence). There are many counts of this clonotype. A universal primer site and UMIs were added as TCR cDNA was made by 5'RACE template switching. MiXCR, applied by TCRdb to the 5' RACE reads, yields one record per CDR3 protein. Among under 200,000 distinct CDR3 sequences listed, about 7% were seen once. This chain joins TRBV20-1 and TRBJ1-5, with a possible D match to TRBD1 (5 bases). This receptor was obtained from a man in his late teens or twenties who received the YFV17D yellow fever vaccine. This material consisted of CD4+ T cells sorted from PBMCs, taken about 5 days after the first yellow fever vaccination. The CDR3 reads CSASRGSDNQPQHF. CDR3 nucleotides: TGCAGTGCTAGTAGGGGTTCGGACAATCAGCCCCAGCATTTT.